This entry is about one TCR beta chain. Its specificity is not known. This specimen belongs to a study of cytomegalovirus exposure and HLA in healthy donors. The V gene end was trimmed by 5 bases and the J gene end by 10 bases; junction bases not matched to a gene: 10. The CDR3 consists of 13 residues. Germline V gene lookup returns CDR1 SGHTA and CDR2 FQGTGA. A multiplex PCR was run with 60 Vbeta primers and 13 Jbeta primers. Data came from immunoSEQ multiplex PCR; TCRdb stores just in-frame clones and leaves some out. The sample gives some 160,000 clones, roughly 80% of which show up once; approximately 3% is in the top ten. Overall study findings and caveats: Some V segments could not be told apart, so they were left out, TRBV6-2 and TRBV6-3 among them. As a later analysis showed, a missense DCLRE1C variant was linked to trimming of TCR beta V- and J-genes. Altogether, some 170 TCR beta chains were recorded as cytomegalovirus-associated.

The chain uses TRBV7-3 and TRBJ1-1; 7 nucleotides line up with TRBD1. Material: PBMCs. The receptor's source is a woman aged 40 to 50 in good health and CMV-seronegative. The CDR3, as DNA: TGTGCCAGCAGCCCTGGACAGGACCTAGTAGCTTTCTTT. Translating gives CASSPGQDLVAFF.